One sample yielded the 23 T cell receptor beta chains listed below, sequenced in a study of blood T cell repertoires in COVID-19. Sequencing used immunoSEQ multiplex PCR; TCRdb keeps in-frame clones, though not all of them. This table holds about 100,000 clones, roughly 92% found once. The sample comprised peripheral blood. The receptors here all came from a man aged 70 or older with acute or convalescent COVID-19.

This clone occurred once. The gene calls are TRBV28 and TRBJ2-3; D might be TRBD2 (6 bases). V lost 6 bases to trimming and J lost 7 bases, with 14 bases between them. Germline V gene sequence: CDR1 MDHEN, CDR2 SYDVKM. This CDR3 is 13 amino acids long. The CDR3 protein is CASREGQVNTQYF. In DNA, the CDR3 is TGTGCCAGCAGGGAGGGCCAGGTGAATACGCAGTATTTT.

This clone showed up just once. The V gene is TRBV21-1, the J gene TRBJ1-5; the table's D call, TRBD1, has no DNA check behind it. TRBV21-1 is listed as a pseudogene. The CDR3 runs 20 residues. The CDR3 loop is CASSKGTRTGPMGSNQPQHF. CDR3 nucleotides: TGTGCCAGCAGTAAGGGGACTCGGACAGGGCCGATGGGGAGCAATCAGCCCCAGCATTTT.

The CDR3 reads CASSPRDRVAFF. CDR3 sequence (DNA): TGTGCCAGCAGTCCCCGGGACAGGGTGGCTTTCTTT. This chain connects TRBV12-3 or TRBV12-4 to TRBJ1-1, with 9 bases matching TRBD1. The CDR3 totals 12 residues. The ends lost 5 bases at V and 11 bases at J; junction bases unmatched: 6.

The chain has TRBV27 and TRBJ2-1; TRBD2 might be the D (7 bases). This CDR3 comprises 13 residues. In germline, CDR1 is MNHEY, CDR2 SMNVEV (reference sequence). Trimming took 2 bases from V and 15 from J, leaving 17 bases between them. The CDR3 nucleotides are TGTGCCAGCAGTTTAGGCAGGCGGGGGCGTCCGTTCTTC. Its translation is CASSLGRRGRPFF.

The chain uses TRBV14 and TRBJ2-4; 8 positions agree with TRBD1. The CDR3 contains 17 residues. CDR1 and CDR2 from the germline V gene are SGHDN and FVKESK. Trimming removed 1 base from V and 3 bases from J; junction bases left unmatched: 8. The CDR3 protein is CASSQGLTTGVKNIQYF. The CDR3 DNA reads TGTGCCAGCAGCCAAGGGCTCACGACAGGGGTCAAAAACATTCAGTACTTC.

The J gene is TRBJ1-6, the V gene TRBV5-1; TRBD1 is a possible D gene (5 bases). The CDR3 spans 13 residues. Germline V gene data show CDR1 as SGHRS and CDR2 as YFSETQ. Deletions cut 7 bases from V and 7 bases from J, with 12 bases between. The CDR3 sequence: CASAAQGNSPLHF. The CDR3 DNA sequence: TGCGCCAGCGCGGCCCAGGGAAATTCACCCCTCCACTTT.

V is TRBV3-1 (or the pseudogene TRBV3-2) and J is TRBJ2-5; perhaps TRBD2 as D (5 bases). The CDR3 sequence is 16 residues long. Trimming cost V 3 bases and J 0 bases, with 14 bases left between them. Germline V CDR1 and CDR2: LGHDT, YNNKEL (reference sequence). CDR3 protein: CASSHPGWWYQETQYF. In DNA form, the CDR3 reads TGTGCCAGCAGCCATCCGGGGTGGTGGTACCAAGAGACCCAGTACTTC.

V is TRBV7-8 and J is TRBJ2-7; a weak D match, TRBD1 (6 bases). The germline V gene has CDR1 SGHVS and CDR2 FQNEAQ. V was cut by 5 bases and J by 5 bases, with 16 bases left in between. The CDR3 spans 14 residues. The CDR3 sequence is CASSISRGPNEQYF. Written as DNA, the CDR3 is TGTGCCAGCAGCATTTCCAGGGGACCCAACGAGCAGTACTTC.

The rearrangement links TRBV12-3 or TRBV12-4 to TRBJ1-2, with 7 positions matching TRBD1. CDR3 size: 13 residues. V was clipped by 2 bases and J by 6 bases; unmatched bases: 3. This CDR3 is CASSLSTGNGYTF. CDR3 sequence (DNA): TGTGCCAGCAGTTTATCGACAGGGAATGGCTACACCTTC.

This clone was seen just once. The chain carries TRBV24-1 and TRBJ1-4; perhaps TRBD1 as D (5 bases). In germline, CDR1 is KGHDR, CDR2 SFDVKD. This CDR3 is 14 amino acids long. Trimming took 3 bases from V and 8 from J, leaving 12 bases between them. CDR3 in DNA: TGTGCCACCAGTGATGGAGCGACAGACGAAAAACTGTTTTTT. It encodes CATSDGATDEKLFF.

This chain connects TRBV19 to TRBJ2-7; D not certain. With 5 bases removed from V and 0 bases from J, the gap between germline ends came to 8 bases. Germline V CDR1 and CDR2: LNHDA, SQIVND (reference sequence). The CDR3 length is 13 residues. CDR3 loop: CASSERSSYEQYF. CDR3 bases: TGTGCCAGTAGTGAAAGGAGCTCCTACGAGCAGTACTTC.

This clone has only a few counts. In DNA, the CDR3 is TGTGCCAGCTCACCGACCTCAGGACAGGGGGCAGGGGACTATGGCTACACCTTC. This translates into CASSPTSGQGAGDYGYTF. This chain joins TRBV18 and TRBJ1-2; TRBD1 agrees at 11 bases. The length of the CDR3 is 18 residues. V shed 3 bases and J 3 bases; nucleotides not matched to a gene: 12. Germline V gene data show CDR1 as KGHSH and CDR2 as LQKENI.

V usage is TRBV23-1 and J usage is TRBJ1-5, with unresolved D. TRBV23-1 is reported as an ORF; its role is uncertain. Trimming took 4 bases from V and 5 from J, leaving 18 bases between them. The CDR3 is 16 amino acids. CDR3 region: CASSLPSRSGDQPQHF. For the CDR3, the DNA is TGCGCCAGCAGTCTCCCGAGTAGGAGCGGCGATCAGCCCCAGCATTTT.

The chain carries TRBV5-5 and TRBJ2-7, with TRBD1 matching over 7 bases. The germline gives CDR1 SGHKS, CDR2 YYEKEE (reference sequence). CDR3 size: 15 residues. Trimming cost V 5 bases and J 2 bases; bases outside gene matches: 10. The CDR3 bases are TGTGCCAGCAGTCCAAAGTTGACAGGGACCTACGAGCAGTACTTC. This sequence encodes CASSPKLTGTYEQYF.

The rearrangement joins TRBV30 to TRBJ1-5; perhaps TRBD1 as D (5 bases). CDR3 size: 14 residues. CDR1 is GTSNPN and CDR2 is SVGIG in the germline V gene (reference sequence). The V end was cut by 3 bases, the J end by 4 bases, with 13 bases between. The CDR3 spells CAWSRGTENQPQHF. The CDR3 nucleotides are TGTGCCTGGAGCCGCGGGACCGAGAATCAGCCCCAGCATTTT.

The gene calls are TRBV6-5 and TRBJ1-5; 9 bases fit TRBD1. This CDR3 has 15 residues. Germline values: CDR1 MNHEY, CDR2 SVGAGI. J lost 4 bases, V lost 5 bases, and 6 bases had no gene match. The CDR3 reads CASSKGTGLNQPQHF. The DNA for the CDR3 is TGTGCCAGCAGTAAGGGGACAGGGTTGAATCAGCCCCAGCATTTT.

The chain recombines TRBV6-5 with TRBJ2-2; D unresolved. The germline CDR1 and CDR2 sequences are MNHEY and SVGAGI. The CDR3 is 14 residues long. V was pared by 2 bases and J by 0 bases, with 4 bases between. CDR3 loop: CASSYPANTGELFF. The DNA of the CDR3 is TGTGCCAGCAGTTACCCAGCGAACACCGGGGAGCTGTTTTTT.

The chain links TRBV11-2 to TRBJ2-7; TRBD2 agrees at 11 bases. V dropped 5 bases and J dropped 3; count of bases not matched to a gene: 3. Germline assignment: CDR1 SGHAT and CDR2 FQNNGV. The CDR3 has 14 residues. CDR3 coding DNA: TGTGCCAGCAGCCCCGGGACTAGCGGCTACGAGCAGTACTTC. Protein sequence: CASSPGTSGYEQYF.

The gene calls are TRBV9 and TRBJ2-2, with D maybe TRBD2 (6 bases). This CDR3 has 16 residues. Between the trimmed V and J ends, which lost 3 bases and 6 bases, there was a span of 18 bases. Germline V lookup: CDR1 SGDLS, CDR2 YYNGEE. CDR3 region: CASSERTAGTSGELFF. For the CDR3, the DNA is TGTGCCAGCAGCGAGAGAACCGCGGGGACCTCCGGGGAGCTGTTTTTT.

This sequence joins TRBV9 and TRBJ2-2; possible D gene TRBD1, 5 bases. V dropped 7 bases and J dropped 0 bases, with 13 bases sitting between them. The CDR3 extends over 15 amino acids. Germline CDR1 SGDLS, CDR2 YYNGEE. CDR3 residues: CASGAPLANTGELFF. The CDR3 region has the DNA TGTGCCAGCGGGGCTCCCCTAGCGAACACCGGGGAGCTGTTTTTT.

In its sample, this clone was seen once. The chain has TRBV18 and TRBJ1-1, with D possibly TRBD1 on 5 matching bases. The V end lost 3 bases, the J end lost 3 bases, and 11 bases lay between the germline ends. CDR3 size: 14 residues. Germline loops: CDR1 KGHSH, CDR2 LQKENI. CDR3 bases: TGTGCCAGCTCACCGGGGGGGGGTCACACTGAAGCTTTCTTT. Translating gives CASSPGGGHTEAFF.

This clone was seen once. V gene TRBV6-6 combines with J gene TRBJ2-7; 8 nucleotides line up with TRBD1. The CDR3 is made up of 14 amino acids. The germline CDR1 and CDR2 sequences are MNHNY and SVGAGI (reference sequence). V lost 0 bases and J lost 5; bases outside the gene matches: 3. The CDR3 reads CASSYSDRAHEQYF. The CDR3, as DNA: TGTGCCAGCAGTTACTCGGACAGGGCCCACGAGCAGTACTTC.

This sequence joins TRBV28 and TRBJ1-5, with 11 bases fitting TRBD1. Germline-derived CDR1 and CDR2 are MDHEN and SYDVKM. CDR3 length: 16 amino acids. The V and J ends lost 6 bases and 2 bases, in that order; junction bases with no gene match: 6. The CDR3, as DNA: TGTGCCAGCAGACAGTGGACAGGGGGCGGCAATCAGCCCCAGCATTTT. Translated, it gives CASRQWTGGGNQPQHF.